The clone carrying this T cell receptor (beta chain) was seen a few times. Its antigen remains unidentified. The sample originates from a study of response to subunit inactivated influenza vaccine. Study results and caveats: Authors suggested each seasonal flu vaccination may recruit only limited numbers of new T cells.

TCRdb reanalysed the RT-PCR reads using MiXCR and keeps one entry per CDR3 protein. Here the sample spans about 540,000 distinct CDR3 sequences, roughly 25% being singletons. The CDR3 covers 14 residues. Germline CDR1 is SEHNR and CDR2 is FQNEAQ (reference sequence). J gave up 7 bases and V 5 bases, and 8 bases lay outside the gene matches. These data are also associated with another study on T cells expressing NK-cell markers. That work contributes: With UMIs, 5'RACE template switching was used to make TCR beta cDNA. Cells sorted as CD3+CD56+NKG2C+, CD3+CD56+NKG2C- and CD3+CD56-NKG2C+ T cells supplied the TCR beta repertoires. Serological testing identified seven of the eight sequenced donors as HCMV-seropositive and one as seronegative. A few of the donors also had these clonotypes leading their CD3+CD56-NKG2C+ fraction.

The sample consisted of CD4+ T cells sorted from PBMCs, taken 11 to 12 days after vaccination. This TCR was sampled from a man aged 50 to 60 who received an inactivated influenza vaccine. The chain has TRBV7-9 and TRBJ1-2; TRBD1 matches at 9 bases. CDR3 DNA: TGTGCCAGCAGCGCATCCGGGACAGGGTTTGGCTACACCTTC. Its translation: CASSASGTGFGYTF.